This T cell receptor (beta chain) was retrieved from a study of siplizumab effects on memory and regulatory T cells. Profiled with immunoSEQ multiplex PCR; TCRdb holds only in-frame clones, not every one. The sample has 95,000 to 110,000 clones; about 93% are singletons. Study results and limitations: Memory cells seemed less diverse than naive T cells, which seemed major alloresponse contributors.

As to this clone: What it recognizes is unknown.

The length of the CDR3 is 14 residues. Germline CDR1 reads LNHDA; CDR2 reads SQIVND (reference sequence). The germline V and J ends were trimmed by 6 bases and 1 base, with 12 bases remaining between them. J is TRBJ2-5 and V is TRBV19, with D perhaps given as TRBD1 or TRBD2 (5 bases each). This sequence originates from a human donor in good health. The sequenced sample was Tregs sorted from blood. CDR3 coding DNA: TGTGCCAGTAGCATGGGACGGACCCAAGAGACCCAGTACTTC. This encodes CASSMGRTQETQYF.